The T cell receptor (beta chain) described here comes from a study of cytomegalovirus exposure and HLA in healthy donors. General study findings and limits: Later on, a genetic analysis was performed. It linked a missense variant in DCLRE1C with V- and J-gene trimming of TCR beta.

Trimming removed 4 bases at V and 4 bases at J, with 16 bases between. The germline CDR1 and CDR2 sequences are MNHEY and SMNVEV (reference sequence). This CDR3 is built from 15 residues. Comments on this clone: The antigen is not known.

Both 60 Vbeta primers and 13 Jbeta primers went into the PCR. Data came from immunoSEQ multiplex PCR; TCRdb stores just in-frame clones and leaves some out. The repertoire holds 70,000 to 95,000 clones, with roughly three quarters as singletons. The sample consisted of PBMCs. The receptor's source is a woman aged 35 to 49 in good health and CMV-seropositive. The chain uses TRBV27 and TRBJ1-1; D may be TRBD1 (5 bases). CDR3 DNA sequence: TGTGCCAGCAGTTCTTCCGGGGGAGTGTTCACTGAAGCTTTCTTT. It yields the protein CASSSSGGVFTEAFF.